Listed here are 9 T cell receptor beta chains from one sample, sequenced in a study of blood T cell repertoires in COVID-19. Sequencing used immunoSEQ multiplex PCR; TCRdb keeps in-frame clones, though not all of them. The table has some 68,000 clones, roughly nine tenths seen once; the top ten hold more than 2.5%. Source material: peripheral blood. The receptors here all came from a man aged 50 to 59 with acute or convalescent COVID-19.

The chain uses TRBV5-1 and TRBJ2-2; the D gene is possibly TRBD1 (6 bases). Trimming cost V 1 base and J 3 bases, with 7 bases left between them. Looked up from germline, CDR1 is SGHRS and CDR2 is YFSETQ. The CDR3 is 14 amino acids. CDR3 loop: CASSLRQDTGELFF. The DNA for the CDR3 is TGCGCCAGCAGCTTGAGACAGGACACCGGGGAGCTGTTTTTT. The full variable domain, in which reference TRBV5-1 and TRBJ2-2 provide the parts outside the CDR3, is KAGVTQTPRYLIKTRGQQVTLSCSPISGHRSVSWYQQTPGQGLQFLFEYFSETQRNKGNFPGRFSGRQFSNSRSEMNVSTLELGDSALYLCASSLRQDTGELFFGEGSRLTVL.

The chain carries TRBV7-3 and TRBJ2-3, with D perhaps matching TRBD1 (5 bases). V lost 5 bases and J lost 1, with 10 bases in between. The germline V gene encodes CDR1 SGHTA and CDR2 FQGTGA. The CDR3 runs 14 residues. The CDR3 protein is CASSPGRGTDTQYF. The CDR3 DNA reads TGTGCCAGCAGCCCGGGCAGGGGCACAGATACGCAGTATTTT.

The CDR3 region has the DNA TGTGCCAGCAGTTACTCAGGACAGGGCGGGCAGCCCCAGCATTTT. It translates to CASSYSGQGGQPQHF. The J gene is TRBJ1-5, the V gene TRBV6-2 or TRBV6-3, with 8 bases that match TRBD1. The germline V gene has CDR1 MNHEY and CDR2 SVGEGT. V shed 0 bases, J shed 7 bases, and the junction held 5 bases outside the gene matches. The CDR3 is 15 amino acids.

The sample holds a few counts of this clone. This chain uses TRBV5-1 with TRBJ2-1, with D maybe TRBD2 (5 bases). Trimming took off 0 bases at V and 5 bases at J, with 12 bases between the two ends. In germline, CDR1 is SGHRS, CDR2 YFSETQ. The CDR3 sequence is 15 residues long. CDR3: CASSLGPSSDNEQFF. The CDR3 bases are TGCGCCAGCAGCTTGGGTCCTAGCAGTGACAATGAGCAGTTCTTC.

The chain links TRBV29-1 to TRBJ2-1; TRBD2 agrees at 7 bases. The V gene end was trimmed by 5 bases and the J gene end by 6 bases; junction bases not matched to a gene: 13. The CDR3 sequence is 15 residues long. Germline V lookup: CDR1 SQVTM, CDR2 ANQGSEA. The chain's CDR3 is CSVRGTERDRNEQFF. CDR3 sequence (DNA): TGCAGCGTTCGCGGGACGGAGCGGGACCGCAATGAGCAGTTCTTC.

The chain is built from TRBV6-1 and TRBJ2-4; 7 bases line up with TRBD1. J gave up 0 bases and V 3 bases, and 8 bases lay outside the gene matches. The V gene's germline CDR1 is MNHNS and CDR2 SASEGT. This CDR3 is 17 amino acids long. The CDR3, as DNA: TGTGCCAGCAGTGAGGGGACAGTACTCCTAGCCAAAAACATTCAGTACTTC. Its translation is CASSEGTVLLAKNIQYF.

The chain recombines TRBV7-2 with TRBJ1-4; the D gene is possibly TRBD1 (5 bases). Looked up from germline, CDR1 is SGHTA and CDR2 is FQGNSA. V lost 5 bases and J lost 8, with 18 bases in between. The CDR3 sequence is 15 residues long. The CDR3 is CASSGWQGGWEKLFF. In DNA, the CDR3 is TGTGCCAGCAGCGGTTGGCAGGGAGGATGGGAAAAACTGTTTTTT. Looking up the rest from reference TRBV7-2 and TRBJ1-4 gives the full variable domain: GAGVSQSPSNKVTEKGKDVELRCDPISGHTALYWYRQSLGQGLEFLIYFQGNSAPDKSGLPSDRFSAERTGGSVSTLTIQRTQQEDSAVYLCASSGWQGGWEKLFFGSGTQLSVL.

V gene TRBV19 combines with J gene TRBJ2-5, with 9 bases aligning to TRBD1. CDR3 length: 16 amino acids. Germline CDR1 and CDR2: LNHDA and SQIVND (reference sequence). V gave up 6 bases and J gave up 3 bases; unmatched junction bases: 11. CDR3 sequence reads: CASRGWGTGQKETQYF. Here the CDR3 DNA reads TGTGCCAGTAGGGGGTGGGGGACAGGGCAAAAAGAGACCCAGTACTTC.

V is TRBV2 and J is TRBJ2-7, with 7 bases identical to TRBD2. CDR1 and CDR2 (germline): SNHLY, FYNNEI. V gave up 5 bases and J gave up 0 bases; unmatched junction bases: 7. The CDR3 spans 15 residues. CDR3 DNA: TGTGCCAGCAGTTCAGCGGGAAGGAGCTCCTACGAGCAGTACTTC. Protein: CASSSAGRSSYEQYF.